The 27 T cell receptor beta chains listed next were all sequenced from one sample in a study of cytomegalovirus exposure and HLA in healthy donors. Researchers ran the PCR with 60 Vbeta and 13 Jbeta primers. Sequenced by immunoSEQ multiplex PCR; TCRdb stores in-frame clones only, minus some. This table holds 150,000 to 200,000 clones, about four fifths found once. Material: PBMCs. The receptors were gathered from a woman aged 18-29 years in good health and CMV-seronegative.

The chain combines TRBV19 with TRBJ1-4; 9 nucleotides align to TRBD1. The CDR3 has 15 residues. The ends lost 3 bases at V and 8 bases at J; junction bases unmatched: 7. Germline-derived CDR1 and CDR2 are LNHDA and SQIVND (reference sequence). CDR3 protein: CASSMEGTGREKLFF. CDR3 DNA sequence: TGTGCCAGTAGTATGGAGGGGACAGGGAGAGAAAAACTGTTTTTT.

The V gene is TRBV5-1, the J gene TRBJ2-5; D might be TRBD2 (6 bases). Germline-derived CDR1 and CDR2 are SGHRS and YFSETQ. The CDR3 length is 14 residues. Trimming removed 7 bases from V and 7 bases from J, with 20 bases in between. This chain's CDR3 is CASLGAGAGGTQYF. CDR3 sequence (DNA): TGCGCCAGCTTAGGTGCCGGGGCCGGGGGGACCCAGTACTTC.

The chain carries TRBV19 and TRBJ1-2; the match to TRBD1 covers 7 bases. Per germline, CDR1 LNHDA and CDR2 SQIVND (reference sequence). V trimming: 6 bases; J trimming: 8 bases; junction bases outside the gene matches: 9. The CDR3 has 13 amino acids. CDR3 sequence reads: CASRIHGQDGYTF. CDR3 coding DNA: TGTGCCAGTAGGATACACGGACAGGACGGCTACACCTTC.

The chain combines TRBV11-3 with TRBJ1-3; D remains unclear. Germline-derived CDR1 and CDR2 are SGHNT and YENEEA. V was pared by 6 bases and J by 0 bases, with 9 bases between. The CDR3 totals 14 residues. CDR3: CASRRIDSGNTIYF. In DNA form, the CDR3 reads TGTGCCAGCAGGCGAATAGACTCTGGAAACACCATATATTTT.

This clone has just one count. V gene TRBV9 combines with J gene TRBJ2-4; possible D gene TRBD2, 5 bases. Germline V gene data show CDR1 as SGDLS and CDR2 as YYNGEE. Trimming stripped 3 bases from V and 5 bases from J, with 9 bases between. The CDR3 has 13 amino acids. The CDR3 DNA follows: TGTGCCAGCAGCGAGGGAGCGGAAAACATTCAGTACTTC. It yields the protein CASSEGAENIQYF.

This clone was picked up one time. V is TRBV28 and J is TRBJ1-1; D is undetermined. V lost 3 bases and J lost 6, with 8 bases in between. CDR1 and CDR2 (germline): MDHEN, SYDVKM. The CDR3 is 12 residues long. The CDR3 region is CASSFGSSEAFF. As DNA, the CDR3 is TGTGCCAGCAGTTTCGGGTCTTCTGAAGCTTTCTTT.

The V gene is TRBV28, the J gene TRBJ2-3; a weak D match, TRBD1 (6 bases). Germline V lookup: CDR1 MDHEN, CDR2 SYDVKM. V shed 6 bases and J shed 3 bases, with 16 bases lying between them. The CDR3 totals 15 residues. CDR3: CASSRDRSGTDTQYF. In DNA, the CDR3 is TGTGCCAGCAGCCGCGACAGGTCGGGGACAGATACGCAGTATTTT.

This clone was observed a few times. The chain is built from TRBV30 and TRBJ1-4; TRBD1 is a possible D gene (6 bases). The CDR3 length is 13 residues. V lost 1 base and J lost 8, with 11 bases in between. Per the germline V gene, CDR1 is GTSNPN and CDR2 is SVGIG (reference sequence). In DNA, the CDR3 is TGTGCCTGGAGTGGACAGGTGGGCGAAAAACTGTTTTTT. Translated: CAWSGQVGEKLFF.

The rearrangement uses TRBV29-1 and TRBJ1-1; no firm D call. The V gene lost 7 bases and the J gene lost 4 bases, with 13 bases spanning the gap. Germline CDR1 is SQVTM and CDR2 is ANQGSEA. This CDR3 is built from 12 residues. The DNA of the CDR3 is TGCAGCGACGGGATTCCTAGCACTGAAGCTTTCTTT. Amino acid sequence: CSDGIPSTEAFF.

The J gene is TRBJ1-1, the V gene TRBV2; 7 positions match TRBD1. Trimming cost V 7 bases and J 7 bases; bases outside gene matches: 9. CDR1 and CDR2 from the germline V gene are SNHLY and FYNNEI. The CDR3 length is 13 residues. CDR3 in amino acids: CASTAGTGVEAFF. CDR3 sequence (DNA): TGTGCCAGCACCGCGGGTACAGGGGTTGAAGCTTTCTTT. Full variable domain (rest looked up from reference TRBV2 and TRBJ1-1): EPEVTQTPSHQVTQMGQEVILRCVPISNHLYFYWYRQILGQKVEFLVSFYNNEISEKSEIFDDQFSVERPDGSNFTLKIRSTKLEDSAMYFCASTAGTGVEAFFGQGTRLTVV.

CDR3 in amino acids: CASSIYRDYEQYF. CDR3 sequence (DNA): TGTGCCAGCAGCATATACCGGGACTACGAGCAGTACTTC. The rearrangement links TRBV21-1 to TRBJ2-7; the table's D call TRBD2 went unverified against the DNA. TRBV21-1 is an annotated pseudogene. CDR3 size: 13 residues.

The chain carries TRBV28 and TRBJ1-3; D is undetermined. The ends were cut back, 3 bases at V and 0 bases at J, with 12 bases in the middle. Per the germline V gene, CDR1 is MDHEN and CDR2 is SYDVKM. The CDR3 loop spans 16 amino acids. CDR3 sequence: CASSFWAESSGNTIYF. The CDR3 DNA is TGTGCCAGCAGTTTTTGGGCCGAGAGCTCTGGAAACACCATATATTTT.

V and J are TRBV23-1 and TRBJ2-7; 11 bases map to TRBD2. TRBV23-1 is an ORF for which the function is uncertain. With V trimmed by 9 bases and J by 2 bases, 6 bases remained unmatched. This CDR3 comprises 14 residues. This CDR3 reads CASRPGLAAYEQYV. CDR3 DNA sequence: TGCGCCAGTAGACCGGGACTAGCGGCCTACGAGCAGTACGTC.

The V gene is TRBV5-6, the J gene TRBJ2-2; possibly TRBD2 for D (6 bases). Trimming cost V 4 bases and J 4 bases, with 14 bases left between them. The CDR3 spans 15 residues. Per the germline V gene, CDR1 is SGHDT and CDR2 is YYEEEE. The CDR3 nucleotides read TGTGCCAGCAGCGCCGAGGGACTCATCACCGGGGAGCTGTTTTTT. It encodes CASSAEGLITGELFF.

For the CDR3, the DNA is TGTGCCAGCAGCGTGGGCGGGAGTCGCCAACGGGAGACCCAGTACTTC. This sequence encodes CASSVGGSRQRETQYF. The chain employs TRBV9 and TRBJ2-5; 7 bases align to TRBD2. Germline V gene lookup returns CDR1 SGDLS and CDR2 YYNGEE. The CDR3 loop spans 16 amino acids. Trimming cost V 2 bases and J 5 bases; bases outside gene matches: 12.

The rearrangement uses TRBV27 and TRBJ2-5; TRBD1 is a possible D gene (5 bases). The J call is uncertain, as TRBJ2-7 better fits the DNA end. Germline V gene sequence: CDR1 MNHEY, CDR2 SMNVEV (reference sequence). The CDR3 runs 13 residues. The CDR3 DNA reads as TGTGCCAGCAGTCTTCAGGGTAACTACGAGCAGTACTTC. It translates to CASSLQGNYEQYF.

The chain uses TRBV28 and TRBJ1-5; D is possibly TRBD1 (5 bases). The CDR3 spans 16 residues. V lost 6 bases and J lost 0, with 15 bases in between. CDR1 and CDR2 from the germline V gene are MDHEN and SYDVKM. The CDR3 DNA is TGTGCCAGCAGCTTGGGGGGGTTGATTAGCAATCAGCCCCAGCATTTT. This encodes CASSLGGLISNQPQHF.

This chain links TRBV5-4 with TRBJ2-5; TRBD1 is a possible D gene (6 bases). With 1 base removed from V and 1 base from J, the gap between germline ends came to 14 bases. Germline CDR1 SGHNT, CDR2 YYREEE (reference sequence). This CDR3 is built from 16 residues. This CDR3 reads CASSLPLTGSQETQYF. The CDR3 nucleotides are TGTGCCAGCAGCTTGCCGCTAACAGGGAGCCAAGAGACCCAGTACTTC.

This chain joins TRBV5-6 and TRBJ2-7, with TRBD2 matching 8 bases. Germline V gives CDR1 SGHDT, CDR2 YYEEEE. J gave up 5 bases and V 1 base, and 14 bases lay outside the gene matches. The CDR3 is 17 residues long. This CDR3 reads CASSLLERESVSHEQYV. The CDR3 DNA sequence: TGTGCCAGCAGCTTGTTGGAGCGGGAGTCGGTTTCGCACGAGCAGTACGTC.

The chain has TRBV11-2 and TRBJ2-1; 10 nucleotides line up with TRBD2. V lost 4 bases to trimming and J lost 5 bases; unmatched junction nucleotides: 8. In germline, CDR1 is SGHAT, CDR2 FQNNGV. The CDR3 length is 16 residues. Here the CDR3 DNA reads TGTGCCAGCAGCTCGCCTCTACTAGCGGGGCACAATGAGCAGTTCTTC. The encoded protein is CASSSPLLAGHNEQFF.

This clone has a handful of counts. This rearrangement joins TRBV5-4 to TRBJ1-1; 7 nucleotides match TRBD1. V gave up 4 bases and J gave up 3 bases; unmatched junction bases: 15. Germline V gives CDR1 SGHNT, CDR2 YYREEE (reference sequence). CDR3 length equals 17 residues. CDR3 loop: CASSDPEVDRLYTEAFF. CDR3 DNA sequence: TGTGCCAGCAGCGACCCAGAAGTGGACAGGCTATACACTGAAGCTTTCTTT.

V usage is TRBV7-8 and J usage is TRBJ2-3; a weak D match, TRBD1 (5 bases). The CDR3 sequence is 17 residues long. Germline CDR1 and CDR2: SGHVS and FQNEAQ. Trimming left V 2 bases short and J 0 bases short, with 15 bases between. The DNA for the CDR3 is TGTGCCAGCAGCTTACCAGGGTGGGGATCTAGCACAGATACGCAGTATTTT. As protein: CASSLPGWGSSTDTQYF.

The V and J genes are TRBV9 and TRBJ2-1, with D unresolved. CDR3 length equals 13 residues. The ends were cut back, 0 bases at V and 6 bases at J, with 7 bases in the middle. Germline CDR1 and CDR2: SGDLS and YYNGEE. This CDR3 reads CASSVGRPNEQFF. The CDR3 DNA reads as TGTGCCAGCAGCGTAGGCAGGCCCAATGAGCAGTTCTTC.

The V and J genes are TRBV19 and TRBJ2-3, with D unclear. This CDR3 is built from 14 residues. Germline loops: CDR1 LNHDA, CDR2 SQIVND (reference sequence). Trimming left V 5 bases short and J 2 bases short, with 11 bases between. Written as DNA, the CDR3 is TGTGCCAGTAGTTCGAGCCCTGCCACAGATACGCAGTATTTT. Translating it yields CASSSSPATDTQYF.

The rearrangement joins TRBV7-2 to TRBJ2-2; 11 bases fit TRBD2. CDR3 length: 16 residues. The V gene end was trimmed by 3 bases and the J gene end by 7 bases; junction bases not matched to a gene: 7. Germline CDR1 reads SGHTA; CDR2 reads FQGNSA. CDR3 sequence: CASSLGVLAGVGELFF. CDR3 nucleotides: TGTGCCAGCAGCTTGGGTGTACTAGCGGGAGTCGGGGAGCTGTTTTTT.

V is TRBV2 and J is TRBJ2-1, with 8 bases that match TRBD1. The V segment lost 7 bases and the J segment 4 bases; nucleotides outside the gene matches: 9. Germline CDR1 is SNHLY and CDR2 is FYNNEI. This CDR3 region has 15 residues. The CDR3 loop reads CASNQGAQQYNEQFF. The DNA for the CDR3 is TGTGCCAGCAATCAGGGGGCCCAACAGTACAATGAGCAGTTCTTC.

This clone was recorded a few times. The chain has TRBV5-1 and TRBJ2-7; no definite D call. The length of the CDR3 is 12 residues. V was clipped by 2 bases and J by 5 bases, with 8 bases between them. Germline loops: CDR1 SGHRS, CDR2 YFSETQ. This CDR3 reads CASSLSADEQYF. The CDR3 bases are TGCGCCAGCAGCTTATCGGCGGACGAGCAGTACTTC. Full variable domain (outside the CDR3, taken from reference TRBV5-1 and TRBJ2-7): KAGVTQTPRYLIKTRGQQVTLSCSPISGHRSVSWYQQTPGQGLQFLFEYFSETQRNKGNFPGRFSGRQFSNSRSEMNVSTLELGDSALYLCASSLSADEQYFGPGTRLTVT.